The T cell receptor beta chain described here comes from a study of cytomegalovirus exposure and HLA in healthy donors. There are a few counts of this clone. Its antigen is undetermined. The study's findings and limits: In a later analysis, first-cohort TCR clusters were found to tend to co-occur in the 130 or so validation repertoires.

Germline lookup yields CDR1 LNHDA and CDR2 SQIVND (reference sequence). This CDR3 has 15 amino acids. V was cut by 3 bases and J by 4 bases, with 12 bases left in between. The table came from immunoSEQ multiplex PCR; TCRdb's copy has only in-frame clones and leaves some out. In the table there are some 200,000 clones, 75% to 95% of which are singletons. V gene TRBV19 combines with J gene TRBJ2-2, with D perhaps TRBD2 (6 bases). This sequence was found in a woman aged 18 to 35 in good health and CMV-seronegative. The sample was PBMCs. DNA for the CDR3: TGTGCCAGTAGTATTAGGAACGGGGGCACCGGGGAGCTGTTTTTT. Its protein product is CASSIRNGGTGELFF.